This is a list of T cell receptor beta chains from one sample in a study of Ad26.COV2.S vaccination and SARS-CoV-2 variants. Method: immunoSEQ multiplex PCR; TCRdb's copy keeps in-frame clones and lacks some. The sample includes 350,000 to 500,000 clones, around 90% of them seen just once. The sequences come from peripheral blood, collected in a trial of Ad26.COV2.S vaccine versus placebo. These receptors were collected from a person between 18 and 65 years old who received the Ad26.COV2.S COVID-19 vaccine or a placebo. CDR3s include the opening cysteine and the closing phenylalanine or tryptophan. A D gene is named only where the DNA matches it firmly. Clone size is shown for a subset of rows, as once, few, many or a class of expanded clone.

>NA|TRBV28|TRBJ2-3|NA
TGTGCCAGCAGTCTTAATGGGATGGGCCAGGTACGAGGAACGCAGTATTTT
CASSLNGMGQVRGTQYF
>NA|TRBV5-1|TRBJ2-2|NA
TGCGCCAGCAGCTTATCGCGGCCGGAGGAGCTGTTTTTT
CASSLSRPEELFF
>NA|TRBV5-1|TRBJ1-4|TRBD1
TGCGCCAGCAGCCAGACAGGGATTAATGAAAAACTGTTTTTT
CASSQTGINEKLFF
>NA|TRBV6-7|TRBJ2-3|NA
TGTGCCAGCAGTTACTCAAGGGAGGCAGATACGCAGTATTTT
CASSYSREADTQYF
>NA|TRBV28|TRBJ2-3|TRBD1
TGTGCCAGCAGTAGCCGGGACAGCTCCCTCGATACGCAGTATTTT
CASSSRDSSLDTQYF
>NA|TRBV7-8|TRBJ1-6|NA
TGTGCCAGCAGCCGAGCACAGGGTTTTGATTCACCCCTCCACTTT
CASSRAQGFDSPLHF
>NA|TRBV2|TRBJ2-5|NA
TGTGCCAGCAGAGGGCTGGAAGAGACCCAGTACTTC
CASRGLEETQYF
>NA|TRBV7-2|TRBJ2-1|TRBD2
TGTGCCAGCAGCTCAGCGGGACTAGCAGGTGAGCAGTTCTTC
CASSSAGLAGEQFF
>NA|TRBV4-2|TRBJ2-2|NA
TGTGCCAGCAGCCAAGATAGGACCGGGGAGCTGTTTTTT
CASSQDRTGELFF
>NA|TRBV19|TRBJ2-7|NA
TGTGCCAGTAGCATACGGGACACCTACGAGCAGTACTTC
CASSIRDTYEQYF
>NA|TRBV6-5|TRBJ2-6|TRBD2
TGTGCCAGCAGATCGGCGGGAGCTGGGGCCAACGTCCTGACTTTC
CASRSAGAGANVLTF
>NA|TRBV7-2|TRBJ2-7|NA
TGTGCCAGCAGCCCAGCAGGGTTTCTATTCGAGCAGTACTTC
CASSPAGFLFEQYF
>NA|TRBV5-4|TRBJ2-2|NA
TGTGCCAGCAGTTTCGACAGGACCTTAACCGGGGAGCTGTTTTTT
CASSFDRTLTGELFF
>once|TRBV6-5|TRBJ2-7|TRBD2
TGTGCCAGCAGGCGGACTAGCGGGAGTTACGAGCAGTACTTC
CASRRTSGSYEQYF
>NA|TRBV6-4|TRBJ1-2|NA
TGTGCCAGCAGTGACATACTCTGGGGGCCCGACTATGGCTACACCTTC
CASSDILWGPDYGYTF
>NA|TRBV11-3|TRBJ2-7|TRBD2
TGTGCCAGCAGCCCCCCCCTTAGCGGGAAACGGGACGAGCAGTACTTC
CASSPPLSGKRDEQYF
>NA|TRBV6-2/TRBV6-3|TRBJ2-3|NA
TGTGCCAGCAGTGAGGCGGGAAGTACAGATACGCAGTATTTT
CASSEAGSTDTQYF
>NA|TRBV7-9|TRBJ2-7|NA
TGTGCCAGCAGCTTAGCTGAGTCCTACGAGCAGTACTTC
CASSLAESYEQYF
>NA|TRBV12-3/TRBV12-4|TRBJ2-3|NA
TGTGCCAGCAGTTTAGAGAGGGCAGATACGCAGTATTTT
CASSLERADTQYF
>NA|TRBV9|TRBJ2-3|TRBD2
TGTGCCAGCAGCGTAGCAGCGGGAGGGACCTCCGATACGCAGTATTTT
CASSVAAGGTSDTQYF
>NA|TRBV29-1|TRBJ2-3|NA
TGCAGCGTTGAAGATGCCGATACGCAGTATTTT
CSVEDADTQYF
>once|TRBV2|TRBJ2-1|TRBD1
TGTGCCAGCAGTGGAACAGGGGGATTTGACAATGAGCAGTTCTTC
CASSGTGGFDNEQFF
>NA|TRBV5-1|TRBJ2-3|TRBD1
TGCGCCAGCAGCTTGGGCCCGGACAGGGCAGATACGCAGTATTTT
CASSLGPDRADTQYF
>NA|TRBV3-1/TRBV3-2|TRBJ2-5|NA
TGTGCCAGCAGCCAAGATCGGCTAGGAGAGACCCAGTACTTC
CASSQDRLGETQYF
>NA|TRBV7-3|TRBJ2-3|TRBD2
TGTGCCAGCAGCTACGGACTAGCGGGATTCACAGATACGCAGTATTTT
CASSYGLAGFTDTQYF
>NA|TRBV5-4|TRBJ2-7|TRBD2
TGTGCCAGCAGCTCCGGGACTAGCGGGCCGTACGAGCAGTACTTC
CASSSGTSGPYEQYF
>NA|TRBV11-3|TRBJ2-3|NA
TGTGCCAGCAGCTTAACGACAGATACGCAGTATTTT
CASSLTTDTQYF
>NA|TRBV2|TRBJ1-5|NA
TGTGCCAGCAGTGAAGCGAGGGGCGGGTCCCAGCATTTT
CASSEARGGSQHF
>NA|TRBV15|TRBJ1-5|NA
TGTGCCACCCACGCGCGGCAGGGAGTACACAATCAGCCCCAGCATTTT
CATHARQGVHNQPQHF
>NA|TRBV2|TRBJ2-7|NA
TGTGCCAGCAGGGCACCCCTGAGGGAGCAGTACTTC
CASRAPLREQYF
>once|TRBV18|TRBJ2-3|NA
TGTGCCAGCTCACCTCAGACAAGCACAGATACGCAGTATTTT
CASSPQTSTDTQYF
>NA|TRBV6-5|TRBJ2-7|TRBD2
TGTGCCAGCACCACGGGGGGGGTCTACGAGCAGTACTTC
CASTTGGVYEQYF
>NA|TRBV28|TRBJ1-4|NA
TGTGCCAGCAACAGAGGCAGGGGCATGGATAATGAAAAACTGTTTTTT
CASNRGRGMDNEKLFF
>NA|TRBV15|TRBJ2-5|NA
TGTGCCAGCAACTCCGGGACTTCACAAGAGACCCAGTACTTC
CASNSGTSQETQYF
>NA|TRBV9|TRBJ2-1|TRBD2
TGTGCCAGCAGCGTTATGGGCAGCGGGGGTGAGCAGTTCTTC
CASSVMGSGGEQFF
>NA|TRBV7-9|TRBJ1-2|NA
TGTGCCAGCAGCTCACACCGACAGTGGTCTGAGGGCTACACCTTC
CASSSHRQWSEGYTF
>NA|TRBV29-1|TRBJ2-1|TRBD2
TGCAGCGTTGCGGGTAGCGGGACGGGGCGAAACAATGAGCAGTTCTTC
CSVAGSGTGRNNEQFF
>NA|TRBV2|TRBJ2-3|NA
TGTGCCAGCAGTGAAGCCCTGGAGGGAGGAGGAGATACGCAGTATTTT
CASSEALEGGGDTQYF
>NA|TRBV28|TRBJ2-7|NA
TGTGCCAGCAGCCAATCGACAGGTCGCAGTTCCTACGAGCAGTACTTC
CASSQSTGRSSYEQYF
>once|TRBV9|TRBJ2-5|TRBD2
TGTGCCAGCAGCCTAGGGACTAACCAATACCAAGAGACCCAGTACTTC
CASSLGTNQYQETQYF